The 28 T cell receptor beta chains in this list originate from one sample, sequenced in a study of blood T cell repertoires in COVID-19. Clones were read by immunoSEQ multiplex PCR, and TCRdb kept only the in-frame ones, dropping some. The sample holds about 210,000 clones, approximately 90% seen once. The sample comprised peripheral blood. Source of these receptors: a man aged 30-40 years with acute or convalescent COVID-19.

The DNA of the CDR3 is TGCGCCAGCAGTGAGTCTAACAGGCCCTACGAGCAGTACTTC. This encodes CASSESNRPYEQYF. V usage is TRBV10-1 and J usage is TRBJ2-7; maybe TRBD1 (5 bases). The germline V and J ends were trimmed by 0 bases and 2 bases, with 8 bases remaining between them. The length of the CDR3 is 14 residues. The germline gives CDR1 WNHNN, CDR2 SYGVQD (reference sequence).

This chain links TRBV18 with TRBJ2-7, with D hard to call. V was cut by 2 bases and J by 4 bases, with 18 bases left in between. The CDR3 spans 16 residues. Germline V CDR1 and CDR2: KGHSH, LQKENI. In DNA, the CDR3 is TGTGCCAGCTCACCAAGCCCCTCGCGGCGGAAATACGAGCAGTACTTC. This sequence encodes CASSPSPSRRKYEQYF.

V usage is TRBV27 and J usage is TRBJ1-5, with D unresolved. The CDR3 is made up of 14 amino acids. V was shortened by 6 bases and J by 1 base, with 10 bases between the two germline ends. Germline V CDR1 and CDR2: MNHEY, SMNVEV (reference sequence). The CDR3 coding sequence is TGTGCCAGCAGAGCGTGGCAGAGCAATCAGCCCCAGCATTTT. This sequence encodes CASRAWQSNQPQHF.

The CDR3 bases are TGTGCCGGCCAGGGGGATTCCAAAAACATTCAGTACTTC. As protein: CAGQGDSKNIQYF. The chain joins TRBV2 to TRBJ2-4; 7 nucleotides line up with TRBD1. This CDR3 region has 13 residues. CDR1 is SNHLY, CDR2 FYNNEI, per germline. V gave up 11 bases and J gave up 2 bases; unmatched junction bases: 6.

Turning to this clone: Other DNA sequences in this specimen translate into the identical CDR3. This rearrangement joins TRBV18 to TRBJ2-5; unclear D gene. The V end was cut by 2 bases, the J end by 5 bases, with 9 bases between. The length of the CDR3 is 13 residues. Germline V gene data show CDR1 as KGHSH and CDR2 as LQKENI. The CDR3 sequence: CASSPGRKETQYF. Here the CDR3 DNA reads TGTGCCAGCTCACCAGGCAGGAAGGAGACCCAGTACTTC.

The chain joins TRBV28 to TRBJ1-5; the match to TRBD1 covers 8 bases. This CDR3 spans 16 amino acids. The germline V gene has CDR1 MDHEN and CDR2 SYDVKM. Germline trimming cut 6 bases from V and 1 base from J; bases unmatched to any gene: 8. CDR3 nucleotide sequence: TGTGCCAGCAGCCGACTATGGACAGGGAGCAATCAGCCCCAGCATTTT. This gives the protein CASSRLWTGSNQPQHF. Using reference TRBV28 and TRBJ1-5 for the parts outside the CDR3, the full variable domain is DVKVTQSSRYLVKRTGEKVFLECVQDMDHENMFWYRQDPGLGLRLIYFSYDVKMKEKGDIPEGYSVSREKKERFSLILESASTNQTSMYLCASSRLWTGSNQPQHFGDGTRLSIL.

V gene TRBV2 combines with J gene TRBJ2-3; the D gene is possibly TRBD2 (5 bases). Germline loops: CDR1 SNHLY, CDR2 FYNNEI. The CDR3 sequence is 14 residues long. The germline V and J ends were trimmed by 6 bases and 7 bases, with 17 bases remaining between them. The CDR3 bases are TGTGCCAGCAGAGCAACCGGGGATACAAATACGCAGTATTTT. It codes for CASRATGDTNTQYF.

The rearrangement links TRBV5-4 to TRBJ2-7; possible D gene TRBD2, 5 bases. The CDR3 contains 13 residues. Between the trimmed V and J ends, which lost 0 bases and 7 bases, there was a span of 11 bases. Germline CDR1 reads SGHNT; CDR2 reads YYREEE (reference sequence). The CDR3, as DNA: TGTGCCAGCAGCTTGGCCCGGACTGGGGAGCAGTACTTC. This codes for CASSLARTGEQYF.

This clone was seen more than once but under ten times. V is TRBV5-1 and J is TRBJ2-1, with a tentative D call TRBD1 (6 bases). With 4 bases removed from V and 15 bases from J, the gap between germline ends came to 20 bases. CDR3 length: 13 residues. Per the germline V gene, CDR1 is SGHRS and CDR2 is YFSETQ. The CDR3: CASSLTPGQGRFF. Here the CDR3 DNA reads TGCGCCAGCAGCCTTACCCCGGGACAAGGCCGGTTCTTC.

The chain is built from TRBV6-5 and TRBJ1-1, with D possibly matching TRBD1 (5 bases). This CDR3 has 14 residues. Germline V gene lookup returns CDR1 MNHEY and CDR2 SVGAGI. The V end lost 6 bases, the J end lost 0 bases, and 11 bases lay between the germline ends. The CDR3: CASRTTGVNTEAFF. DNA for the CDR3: TGTGCCAGCAGAACGACGGGGGTGAACACTGAAGCTTTCTTT.

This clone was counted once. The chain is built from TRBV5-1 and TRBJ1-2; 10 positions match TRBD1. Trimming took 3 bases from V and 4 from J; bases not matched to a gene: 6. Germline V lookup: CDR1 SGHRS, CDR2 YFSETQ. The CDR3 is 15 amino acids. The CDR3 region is CASSSKGQGTYGYTF. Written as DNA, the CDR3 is TGCGCCAGCAGCTCAAAGGGACAGGGGACCTATGGCTACACCTTC.

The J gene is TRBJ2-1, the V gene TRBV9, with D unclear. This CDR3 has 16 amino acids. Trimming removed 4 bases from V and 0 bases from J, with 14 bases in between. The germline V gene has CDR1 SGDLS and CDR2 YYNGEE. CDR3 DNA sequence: TGTGCCAGCAGCTATCCCGCGGATAGCTCCTACAATGAGCAGTTCTTC. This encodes CASSYPADSSYNEQFF. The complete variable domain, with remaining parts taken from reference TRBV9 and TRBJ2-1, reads DSGVTQTPKHLITATGQRVTLRCSPRSGDLSVYWYQQSLDQGLQFLIQYYNGEERAKGNILERFSAQQFPDLHSELNLSSLELGDSALYFCASSYPADSSYNEQFFGPGTRLTVL.

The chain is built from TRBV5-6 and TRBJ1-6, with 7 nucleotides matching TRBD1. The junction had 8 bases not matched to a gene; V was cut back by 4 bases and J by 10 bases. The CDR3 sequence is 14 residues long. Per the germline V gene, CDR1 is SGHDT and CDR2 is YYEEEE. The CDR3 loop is CASSTDRVRSPLHF. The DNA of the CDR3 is TGTGCCAGCAGCACAGACAGGGTACGGTCACCCCTCCACTTT.

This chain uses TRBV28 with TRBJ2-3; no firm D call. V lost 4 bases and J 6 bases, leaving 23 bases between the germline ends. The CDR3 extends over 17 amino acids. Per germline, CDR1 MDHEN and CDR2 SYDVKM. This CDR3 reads CASSSASIISSGDTQYF. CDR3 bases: TGTGCCAGCAGTTCAGCTAGTATTATATCATCCGGGGATACGCAGTATTTT.

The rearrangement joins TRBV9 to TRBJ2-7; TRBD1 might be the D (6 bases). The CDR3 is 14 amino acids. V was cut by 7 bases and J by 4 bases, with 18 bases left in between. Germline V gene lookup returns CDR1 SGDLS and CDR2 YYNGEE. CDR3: CASGPGADAYEQYF. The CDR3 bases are TGTGCCAGCGGCCCAGGGGCGGACGCTTACGAGCAGTACTTC.

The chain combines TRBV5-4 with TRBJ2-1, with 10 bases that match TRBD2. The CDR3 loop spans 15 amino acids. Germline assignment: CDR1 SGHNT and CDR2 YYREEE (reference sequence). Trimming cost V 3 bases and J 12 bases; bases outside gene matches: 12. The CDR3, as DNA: TGTGCCAGCAGCTCCTCTAGCGGGGGTGGTGGTGGGCAGTTCTTC. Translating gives CASSSSSGGGGGQFF.

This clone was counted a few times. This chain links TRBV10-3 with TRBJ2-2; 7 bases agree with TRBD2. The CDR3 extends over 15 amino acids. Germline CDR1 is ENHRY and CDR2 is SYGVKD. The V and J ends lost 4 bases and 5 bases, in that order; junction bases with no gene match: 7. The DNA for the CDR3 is TGTGCCATCAGTGTGGGAGGGAGCGGTACCGGGGAGCTGTTTTTT. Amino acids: CAISVGGSGTGELFF.

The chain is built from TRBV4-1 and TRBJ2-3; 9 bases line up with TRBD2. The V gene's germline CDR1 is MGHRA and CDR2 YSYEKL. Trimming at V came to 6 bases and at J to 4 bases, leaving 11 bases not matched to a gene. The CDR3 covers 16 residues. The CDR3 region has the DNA TGCGCCAGCAGACGTGCGGCGGGAGGGCTTTCAGATACGCAGTATTTT. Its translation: CASRRAAGGLSDTQYF.

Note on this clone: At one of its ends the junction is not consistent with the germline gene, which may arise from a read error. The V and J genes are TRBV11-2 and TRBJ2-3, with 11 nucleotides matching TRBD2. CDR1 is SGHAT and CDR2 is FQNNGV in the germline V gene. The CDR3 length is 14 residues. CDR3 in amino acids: CASSLAVLAGALDF. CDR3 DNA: TGTGCCAGCAGCTTAGCTGTACTAGCGGGGGCACTGGATTTT.

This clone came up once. DNA for the CDR3: TGTGCCAGCAGTACCCTCCGGGACTATTCGGACGAGCAGTACTTC. It codes for CASSTLRDYSDEQYF. The J gene is TRBJ2-7, the V gene TRBV6-5; 7 bases are a match to TRBD2. After removal of 5 bases from V and 5 bases from J, the junction contained 12 bases not matched to a gene. This CDR3 has 15 residues. The V gene's germline CDR1 is MNHEY and CDR2 SVGAGI.

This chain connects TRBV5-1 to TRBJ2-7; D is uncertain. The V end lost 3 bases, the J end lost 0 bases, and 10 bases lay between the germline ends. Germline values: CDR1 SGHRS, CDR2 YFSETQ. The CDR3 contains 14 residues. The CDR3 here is CASSYDTSSYEQYF. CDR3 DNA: TGCGCCAGCAGCTACGACACCTCCTCCTACGAGCAGTACTTC. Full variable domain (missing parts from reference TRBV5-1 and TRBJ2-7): KAGVTQTPRYLIKTRGQQVTLSCSPISGHRSVSWYQQTPGQGLQFLFEYFSETQRNKGNFPGRFSGRQFSNSRSEMNVSTLELGDSALYLCASSYDTSSYEQYFGPGTRLTVT.

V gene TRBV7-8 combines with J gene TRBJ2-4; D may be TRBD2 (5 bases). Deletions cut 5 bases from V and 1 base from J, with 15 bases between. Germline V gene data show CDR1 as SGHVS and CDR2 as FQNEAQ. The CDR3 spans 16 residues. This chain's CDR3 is CASSVGELMAKNIQYF. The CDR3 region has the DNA TGTGCCAGCAGCGTCGGGGAGCTAATGGCCAAAAACATTCAGTACTTC.

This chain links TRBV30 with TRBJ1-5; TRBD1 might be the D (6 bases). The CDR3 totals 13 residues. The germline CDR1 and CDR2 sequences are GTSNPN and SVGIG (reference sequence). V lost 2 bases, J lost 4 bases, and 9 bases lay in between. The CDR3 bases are TGTGCCTGGAGTCCACAGGGAAATCAGCCCCAGCATTTT. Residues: CAWSPQGNQPQHF.

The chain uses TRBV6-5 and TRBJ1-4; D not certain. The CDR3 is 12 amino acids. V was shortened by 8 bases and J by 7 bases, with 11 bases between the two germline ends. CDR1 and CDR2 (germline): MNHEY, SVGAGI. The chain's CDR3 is CASGDSREKLFF. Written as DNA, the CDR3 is TGTGCCAGCGGAGATTCCCGTGAAAAACTGTTTTTT.

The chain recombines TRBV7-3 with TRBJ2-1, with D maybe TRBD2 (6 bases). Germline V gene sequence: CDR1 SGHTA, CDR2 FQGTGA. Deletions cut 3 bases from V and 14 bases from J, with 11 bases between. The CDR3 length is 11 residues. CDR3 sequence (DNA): TGTGCCAGCAGCTTGGGTGGGAGGAAGTTCTTC. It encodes CASSLGGRKFF. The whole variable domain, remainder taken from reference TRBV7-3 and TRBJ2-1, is GAGVSQTPSNKVTEKGKYVELRCDPISGHTALYWYRQSLGQGPEFLIYFQGTGAADDSGLPNDRFFAVRPEGSVSTLKIQRTERGDSAVYLCASSLGGRKFFGPGTRLTVL.

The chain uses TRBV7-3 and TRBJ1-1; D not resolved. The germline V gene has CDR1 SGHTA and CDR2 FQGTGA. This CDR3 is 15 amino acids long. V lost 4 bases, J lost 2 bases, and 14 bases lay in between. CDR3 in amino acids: CASSSLPGSNTEAFF. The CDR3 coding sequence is TGTGCCAGCAGCTCCCTTCCCGGGTCAAACACTGAAGCTTTCTTT. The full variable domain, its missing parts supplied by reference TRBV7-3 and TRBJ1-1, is GAGVSQTPSNKVTEKGKYVELRCDPISGHTALYWYRQSLGQGPEFLIYFQGTGAADDSGLPNDRFFAVRPEGSVSTLKIQRTERGDSAVYLCASSSLPGSNTEAFFGQGTRLTVV.

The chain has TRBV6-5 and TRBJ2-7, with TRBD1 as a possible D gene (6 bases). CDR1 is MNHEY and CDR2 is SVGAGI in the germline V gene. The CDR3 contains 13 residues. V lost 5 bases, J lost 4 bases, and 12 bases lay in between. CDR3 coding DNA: TGTGCCAGCAGTACGGACAGCCAGTACGAGCAGTACTTC. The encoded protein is CASSTDSQYEQYF.

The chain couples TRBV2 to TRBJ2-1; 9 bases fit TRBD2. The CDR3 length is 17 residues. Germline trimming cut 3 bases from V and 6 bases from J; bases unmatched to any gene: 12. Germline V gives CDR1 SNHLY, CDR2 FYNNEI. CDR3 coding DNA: TGTGCCAGCAGTGAGGGTGTACGGACTAGCGTGGCCAATGAGCAGTTCTTC. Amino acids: CASSEGVRTSVANEQFF.